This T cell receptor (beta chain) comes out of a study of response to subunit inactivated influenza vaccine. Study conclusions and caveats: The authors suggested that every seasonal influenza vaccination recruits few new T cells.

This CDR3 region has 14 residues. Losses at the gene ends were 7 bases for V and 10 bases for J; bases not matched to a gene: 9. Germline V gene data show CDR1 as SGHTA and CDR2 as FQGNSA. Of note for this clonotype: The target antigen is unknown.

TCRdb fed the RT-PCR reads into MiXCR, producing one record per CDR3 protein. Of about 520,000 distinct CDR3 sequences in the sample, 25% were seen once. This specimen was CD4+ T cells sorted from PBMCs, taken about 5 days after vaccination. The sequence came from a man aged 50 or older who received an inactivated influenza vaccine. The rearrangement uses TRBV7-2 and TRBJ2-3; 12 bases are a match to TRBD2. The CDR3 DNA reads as TGTGCCAGCATGGGATCTAGCGGGGGGGCCGCGCAGTATTTT. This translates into CASMGSSGGAAQYF. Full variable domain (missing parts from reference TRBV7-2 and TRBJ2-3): GAGVSQSPSNKVTEKGKDVELRCDPISGHTALYWYRQSLGQGLEFLIYFQGNSAPDKSGLPSDRFSAERTGGSVSTLTIQRTQQEDSAVYLCASMGSSGGAAQYFGPGTRLTVL.